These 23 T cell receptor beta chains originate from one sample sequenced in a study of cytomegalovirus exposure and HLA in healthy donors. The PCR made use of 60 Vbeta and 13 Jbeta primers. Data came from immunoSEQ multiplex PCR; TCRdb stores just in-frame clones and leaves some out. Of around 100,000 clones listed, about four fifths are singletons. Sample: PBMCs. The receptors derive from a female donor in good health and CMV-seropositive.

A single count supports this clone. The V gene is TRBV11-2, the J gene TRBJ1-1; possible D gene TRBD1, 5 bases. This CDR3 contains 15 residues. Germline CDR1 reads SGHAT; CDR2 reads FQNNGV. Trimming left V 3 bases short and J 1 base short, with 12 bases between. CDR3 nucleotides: TGTGCCAGCAGCTTTCTTCAGGGATCGAACACTGAAGCTTTCTTT. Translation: CASSFLQGSNTEAFF.

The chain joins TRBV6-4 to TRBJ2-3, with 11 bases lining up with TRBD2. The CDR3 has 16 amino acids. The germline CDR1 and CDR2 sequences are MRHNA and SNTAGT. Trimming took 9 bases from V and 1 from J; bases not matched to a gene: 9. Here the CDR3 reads CARKPGLAEGTDTQYF. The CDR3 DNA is TGTGCCAGGAAACCGGGACTAGCGGAGGGCACAGATACGCAGTATTTT.

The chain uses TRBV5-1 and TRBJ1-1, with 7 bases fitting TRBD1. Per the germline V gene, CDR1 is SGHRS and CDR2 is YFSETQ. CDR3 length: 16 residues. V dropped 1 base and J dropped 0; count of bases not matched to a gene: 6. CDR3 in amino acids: CASSLPKGQLNTEAFF. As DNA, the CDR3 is TGCGCCAGCAGCTTGCCCAAGGGACAGTTGAACACTGAAGCTTTCTTT.

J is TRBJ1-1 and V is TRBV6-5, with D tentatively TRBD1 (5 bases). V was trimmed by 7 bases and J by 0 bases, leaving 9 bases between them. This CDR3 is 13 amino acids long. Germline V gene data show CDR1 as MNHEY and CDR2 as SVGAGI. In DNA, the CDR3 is TGTGCCAGCATGGACACCATGAACACTGAAGCTTTCTTT. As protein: CASMDTMNTEAFF.

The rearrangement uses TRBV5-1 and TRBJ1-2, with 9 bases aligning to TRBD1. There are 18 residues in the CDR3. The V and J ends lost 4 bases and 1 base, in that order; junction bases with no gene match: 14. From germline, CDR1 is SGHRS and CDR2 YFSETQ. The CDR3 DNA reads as TGCGCCAGCAGCCCCGGGGGGACAGGGCCGGCCCTTAACTATGGCTACACCTTC. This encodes CASSPGGTGPALNYGYTF.

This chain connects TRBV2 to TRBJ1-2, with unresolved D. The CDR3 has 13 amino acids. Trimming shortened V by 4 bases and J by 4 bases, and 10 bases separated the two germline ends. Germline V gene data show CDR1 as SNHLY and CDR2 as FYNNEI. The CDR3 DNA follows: TGTGCCAGCAGTGTTCTGGAGGGCTATGGCTACACCTTC. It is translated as CASSVLEGYGYTF.

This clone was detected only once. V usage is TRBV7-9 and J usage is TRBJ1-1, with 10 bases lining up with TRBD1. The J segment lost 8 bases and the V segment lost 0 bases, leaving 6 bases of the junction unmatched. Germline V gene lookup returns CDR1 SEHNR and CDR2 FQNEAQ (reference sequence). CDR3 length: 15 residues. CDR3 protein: CASSLAGQGIGEAFF. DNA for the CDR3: TGTGCCAGCAGCTTAGCGGGACAGGGGATAGGAGAAGCTTTCTTT.

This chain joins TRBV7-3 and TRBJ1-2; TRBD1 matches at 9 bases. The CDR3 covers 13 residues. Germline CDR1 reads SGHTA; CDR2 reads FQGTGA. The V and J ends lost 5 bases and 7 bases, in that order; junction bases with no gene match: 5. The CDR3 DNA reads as TGTGCCAGCAGCAACGGACAGGGGACTGGCTACACCTTC. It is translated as CASSNGQGTGYTF.

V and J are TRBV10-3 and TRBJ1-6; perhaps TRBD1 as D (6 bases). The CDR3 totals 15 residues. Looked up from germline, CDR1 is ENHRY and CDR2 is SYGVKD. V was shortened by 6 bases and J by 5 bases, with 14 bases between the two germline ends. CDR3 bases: TGTGCCATCAGCGATATACGGGACAATAATTCACCCCTCCACTTT. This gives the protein CAISDIRDNNSPLHF.

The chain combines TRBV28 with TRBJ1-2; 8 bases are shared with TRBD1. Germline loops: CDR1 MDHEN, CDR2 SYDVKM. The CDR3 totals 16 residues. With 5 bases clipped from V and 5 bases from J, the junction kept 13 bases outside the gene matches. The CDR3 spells CASSQPGQGMGYGYTF. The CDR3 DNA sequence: TGTGCCAGCAGTCAACCAGGACAGGGTATGGGGTATGGCTACACCTTC.

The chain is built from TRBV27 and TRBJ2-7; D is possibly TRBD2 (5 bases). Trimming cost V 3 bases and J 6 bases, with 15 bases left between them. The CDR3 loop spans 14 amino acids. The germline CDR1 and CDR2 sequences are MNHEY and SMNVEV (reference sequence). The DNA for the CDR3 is TGTGCCAGCAGTTTGTCACATAGAGGGAGCGAGCAGTACTTC. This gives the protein CASSLSHRGSEQYF.

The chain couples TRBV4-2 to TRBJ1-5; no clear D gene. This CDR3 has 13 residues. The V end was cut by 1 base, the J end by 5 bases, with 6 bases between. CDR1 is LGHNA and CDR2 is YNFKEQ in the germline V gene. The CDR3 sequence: CASSQGTDQPQHF. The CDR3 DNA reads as TGTGCCAGCAGCCAAGGAACGGATCAGCCCCAGCATTTT.

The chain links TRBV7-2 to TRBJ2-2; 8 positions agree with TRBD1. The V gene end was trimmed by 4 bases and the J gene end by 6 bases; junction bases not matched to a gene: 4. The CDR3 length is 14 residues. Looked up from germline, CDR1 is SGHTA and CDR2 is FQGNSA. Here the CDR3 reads CASSWAQGAGELFF. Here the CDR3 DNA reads TGTGCCAGCAGCTGGGCACAGGGGGCCGGGGAGCTGTTTTTT.

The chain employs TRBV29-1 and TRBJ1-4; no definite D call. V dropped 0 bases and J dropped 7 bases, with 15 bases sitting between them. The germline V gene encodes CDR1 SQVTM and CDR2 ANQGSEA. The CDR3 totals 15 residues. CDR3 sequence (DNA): TGCAGCGTTGAAGATGCGTCAAGAGGGCTTGAAAAACTGTTTTTT. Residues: CSVEDASRGLEKLFF.

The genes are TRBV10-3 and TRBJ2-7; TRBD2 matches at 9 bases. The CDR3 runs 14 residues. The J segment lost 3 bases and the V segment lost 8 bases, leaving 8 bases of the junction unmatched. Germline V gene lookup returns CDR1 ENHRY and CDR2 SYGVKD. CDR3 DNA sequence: TGTGCCATCGGCGTACTAGCGGGCGACTACGAGCAGTACTTC. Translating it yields CAIGVLAGDYEQYF.

CDR3 in amino acids: CASSYTSGAGSQQYF. DNA for the CDR3: TGTGCCAGCAGTTACACCTCAGGGGCCGGTTCTCAGCAGTACTTC. The chain combines TRBV6-6 with TRBJ2-7; D possibly corresponds to TRBD1 (6 bases). Per the germline V gene, CDR1 is MNHNY and CDR2 is SVGAGI (reference sequence). V gave up 2 bases and J gave up 8 bases, with 19 bases separating them. CDR3 length: 15 residues.

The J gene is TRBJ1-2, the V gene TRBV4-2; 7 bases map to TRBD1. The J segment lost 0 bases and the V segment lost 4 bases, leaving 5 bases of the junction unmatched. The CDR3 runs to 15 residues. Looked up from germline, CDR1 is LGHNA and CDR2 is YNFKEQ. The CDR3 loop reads CASSRPGQTNYGYTF. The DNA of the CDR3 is TGTGCCAGCAGCCGACCGGGACAGACTAACTATGGCTACACCTTC.

CDR3 bases: TGTGCCAGCAGTGAATGGAGGCGGCATGGCAATCAGCCCCAGCATTTT. Translated, it gives CASSEWRRHGNQPQHF. V usage is TRBV6-1 and J usage is TRBJ1-5, with D uncertain. CDR1 MNHNS and CDR2 SASEGT come from the germline V gene. Trimming cost V 2 bases and J 2 bases, with 13 bases left between them. This CDR3 has 16 amino acids.

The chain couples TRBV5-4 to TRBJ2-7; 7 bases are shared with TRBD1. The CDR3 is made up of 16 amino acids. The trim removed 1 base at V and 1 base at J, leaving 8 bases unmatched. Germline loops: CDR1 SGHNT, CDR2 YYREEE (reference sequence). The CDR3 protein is CASSLRSGGSSYEQYF. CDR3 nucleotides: TGTGCCAGCAGCTTGCGATCAGGGGGTTCTTCCTACGAGCAGTACTTC.

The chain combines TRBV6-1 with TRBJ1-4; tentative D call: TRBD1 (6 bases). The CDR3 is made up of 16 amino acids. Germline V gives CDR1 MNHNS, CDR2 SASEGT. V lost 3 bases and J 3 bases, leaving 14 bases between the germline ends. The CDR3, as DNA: TGTGCCAGCAGTGATGATGGGGGACACCCTAATGAAAAACTGTTTTTT. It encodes CASSDDGGHPNEKLFF.

Here the CDR3 DNA reads TGTGCCAGCAGTCTTGGACAGAGGAATACAGATACGCAGTATTTT. Its translation: CASSLGQRNTDTQYF. The rearrangement uses TRBV25-1 and TRBJ2-3; tentative D call: TRBD1 (6 bases). Germline V gene data show CDR1 as MGHDK and CDR2 as SYGVNS. The CDR3 loop spans 15 amino acids. Trimming took 5 bases from V and 3 from J, leaving 15 bases between them.

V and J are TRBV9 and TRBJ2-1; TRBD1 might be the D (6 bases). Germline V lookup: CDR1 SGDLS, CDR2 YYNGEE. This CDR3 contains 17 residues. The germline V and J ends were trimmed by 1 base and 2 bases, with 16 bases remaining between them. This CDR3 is CASSVYPRDMTYNEQFF. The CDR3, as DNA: TGTGCCAGCAGCGTATATCCCCGGGACATGACCTACAATGAGCAGTTCTTC.

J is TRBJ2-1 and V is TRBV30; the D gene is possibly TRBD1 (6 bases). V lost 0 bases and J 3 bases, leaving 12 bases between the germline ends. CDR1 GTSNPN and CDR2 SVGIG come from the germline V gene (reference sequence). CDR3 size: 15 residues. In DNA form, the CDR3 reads TGTGCCTGGAGTGTACTAGGACAGATCTACAATGAGCAGTTCTTC. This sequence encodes CAWSVLGQIYNEQFF.